These 4 T cell receptor beta chains originate from one sample sequenced in a study of shared clonotypes between healthy human individuals. Assay used: immunoSEQ multiplex PCR; TCRdb lists only in-frame clones, some missing. This sample has over a million clones, with 70% to 80% found just once. The sequenced material came from memory CD4+ T cells from PBMCs. Subset in this sample: CD45RA-negative fraction. Source of these receptors: a man younger than 30 in good health. Some clones in this sample may be carry-over from other donors' samples.

The chain has TRBV5-4 and TRBJ2-3, with a weak D call TRBD2 (6 bases). Between the trimmed V and J ends, which lost 0 bases and 5 bases, there was a span of 10 bases. CDR1 is SGHNT, CDR2 YYREEE, per germline (reference sequence). The CDR3 length is 14 residues. The CDR3 DNA reads as TGTGCCAGCAGCTTGGGGCGGGGCCAAGATACGCAGTATTTT. Translated: CASSLGRGQDTQYF.

The V gene is TRBV16, the J gene TRBJ1-1, with no clear D. This CDR3 has 15 residues. V shed 1 base and J shed 1 base, with 10 bases lying between them. CDR1 is KGHSY, CDR2 FQNENV, per germline. Here the CDR3 DNA reads TGTGCCAGCAGCCAATGGGAACGGGGGAACACTGAAGCTTTCTTT. Protein: CASSQWERGNTEAFF. The full variable domain, completed using reference TRBV16 and TRBJ1-1, is GEEVAQTPKHLVRGEGQKAKLYCAPIKGHSYVFWYQQVLKNEFKFLISFQNENVFDETGMPKERFSAKCLPNSPCSLEIQATKLEDSAVYFCASSQWERGNTEAFFGQGTRLTVV.

This chain connects TRBV15 to TRBJ1-5; D is uncertain. Trimming removed 0 bases at V and 3 bases at J, with 15 bases between. CDR1 LNHNV and CDR2 YYDKDF come from the germline V gene (reference sequence). The CDR3 spans 17 residues. The CDR3 bases are TGTGCCACCAGCAGAGATCCCGTGACACTCCCCAATCAGCCCCAGCATTTT. It encodes CATSRDPVTLPNQPQHF.

This rearrangement joins TRBV5-1 to TRBJ2-7, with TRBD1 identical over 8 bases. This CDR3 has 16 residues. Germline V lookup: CDR1 SGHRS, CDR2 YFSETQ. Germline trimming cut 0 bases from V and 5 bases from J; bases unmatched to any gene: 10. CDR3 loop: CASSLAPLTGGDEQYF. CDR3 DNA sequence: TGCGCCAGCAGCTTGGCCCCCCTCACAGGGGGTGACGAGCAGTACTTC.